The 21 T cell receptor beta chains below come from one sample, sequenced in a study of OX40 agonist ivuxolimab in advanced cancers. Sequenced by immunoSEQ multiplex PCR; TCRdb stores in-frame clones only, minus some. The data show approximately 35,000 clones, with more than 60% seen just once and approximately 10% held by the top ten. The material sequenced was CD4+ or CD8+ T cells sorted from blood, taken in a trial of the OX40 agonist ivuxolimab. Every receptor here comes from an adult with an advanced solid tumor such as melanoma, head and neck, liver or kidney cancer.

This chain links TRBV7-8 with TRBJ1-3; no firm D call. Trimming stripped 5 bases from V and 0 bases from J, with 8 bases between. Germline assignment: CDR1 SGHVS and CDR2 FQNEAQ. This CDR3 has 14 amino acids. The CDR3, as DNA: TGTGCCAGCAGCCCTAGAGGCTCTGGAAACACCATATATTTT. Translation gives CASSPRGSGNTIYF.

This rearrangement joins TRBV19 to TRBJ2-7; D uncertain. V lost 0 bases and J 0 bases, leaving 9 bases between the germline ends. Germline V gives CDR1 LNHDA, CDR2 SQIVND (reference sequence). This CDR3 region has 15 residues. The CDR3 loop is CASSIDAYISYEQYF. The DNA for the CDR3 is TGTGCCAGTAGTATAGACGCATACATCTCCTACGAGCAGTACTTC.

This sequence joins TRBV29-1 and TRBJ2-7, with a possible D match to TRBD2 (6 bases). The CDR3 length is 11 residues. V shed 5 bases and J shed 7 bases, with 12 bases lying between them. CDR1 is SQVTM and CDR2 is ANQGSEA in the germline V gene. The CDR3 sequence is CSVLEEGEQYF. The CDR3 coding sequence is TGCAGCGTTCTAGAGGAGGGGGAGCAGTACTTC.

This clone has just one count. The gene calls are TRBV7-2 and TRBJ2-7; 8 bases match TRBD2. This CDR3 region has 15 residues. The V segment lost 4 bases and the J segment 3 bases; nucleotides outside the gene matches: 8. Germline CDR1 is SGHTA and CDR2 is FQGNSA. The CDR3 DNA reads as TGTGCCAGCAGCTCGGCGCGGGGGGTCCTCTACGAGCAGTACTTC. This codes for CASSSARGVLYEQYF.

This CDR3 is CAWSDTFYTF. CDR3 DNA: TGTGCCTGGAGTGACACCTTCTACACCTTC. The V gene is TRBV30, the J gene TRBJ1-2; D is undetermined. The length of the CDR3 is 10 residues. CDR1 and CDR2 (germline): GTSNPN, SVGIG (reference sequence). V gave up 1 base and J gave up 10 bases, with 7 bases separating them.

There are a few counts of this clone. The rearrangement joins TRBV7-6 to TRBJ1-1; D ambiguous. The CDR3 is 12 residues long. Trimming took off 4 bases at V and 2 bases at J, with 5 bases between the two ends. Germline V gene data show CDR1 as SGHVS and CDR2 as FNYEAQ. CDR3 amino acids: CASSSANTEAFF. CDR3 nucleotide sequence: TGTGCCAGCAGCTCGGCTAACACTGAAGCTTTCTTT.

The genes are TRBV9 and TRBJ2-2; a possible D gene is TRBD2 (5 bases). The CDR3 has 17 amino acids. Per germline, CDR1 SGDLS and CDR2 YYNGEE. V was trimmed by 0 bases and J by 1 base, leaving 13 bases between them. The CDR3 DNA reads TGTGCCAGCAGCGTAGCGGGGATAGCGATGAACACCGGGGAGCTGTTTTTT. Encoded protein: CASSVAGIAMNTGELFF.

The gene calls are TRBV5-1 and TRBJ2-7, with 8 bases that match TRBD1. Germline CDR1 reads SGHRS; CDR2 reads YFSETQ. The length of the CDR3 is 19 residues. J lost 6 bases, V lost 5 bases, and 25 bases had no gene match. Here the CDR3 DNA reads TGCGCCAGCAGTTACCCCCCGCCGGGACAGGCTATTAGGACCTCCGAGCAGTACTTC. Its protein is CASSYPPPGQAIRTSEQYF.

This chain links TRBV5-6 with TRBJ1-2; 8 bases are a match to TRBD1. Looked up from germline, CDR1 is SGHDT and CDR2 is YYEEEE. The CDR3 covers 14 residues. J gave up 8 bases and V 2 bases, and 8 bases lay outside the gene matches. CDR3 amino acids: CASSFNRGAGGYTF. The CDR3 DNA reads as TGTGCCAGCAGCTTTAACAGGGGGGCCGGGGGCTACACCTTC. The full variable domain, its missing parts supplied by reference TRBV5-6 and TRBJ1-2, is DAGVTQSPTHLIKTRGQQVTLRCSPKSGHDTVSWYQQALGQGPQFIFQYYEEEERQRGNFPDRFSGHQFPNYSSELNVNALLLGDSALYLCASSFNRGAGGYTFGSGTRLTVV.

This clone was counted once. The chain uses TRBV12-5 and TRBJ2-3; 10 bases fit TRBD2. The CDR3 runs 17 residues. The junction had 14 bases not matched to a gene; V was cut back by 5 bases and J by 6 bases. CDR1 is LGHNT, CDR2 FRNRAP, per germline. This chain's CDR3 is CASGLTAGGRIMDTQYF. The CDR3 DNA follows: TGTGCTAGTGGTCTCACAGCGGGGGGGCGAATTATGGATACGCAGTATTTT.

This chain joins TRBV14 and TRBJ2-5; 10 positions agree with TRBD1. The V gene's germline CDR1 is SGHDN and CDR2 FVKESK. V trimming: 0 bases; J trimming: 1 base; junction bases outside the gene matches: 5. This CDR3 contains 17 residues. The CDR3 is CASSQDRDRGFQETQYF. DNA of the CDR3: TGTGCCAGCAGCCAAGACCGGGACAGGGGCTTCCAAGAGACCCAGTACTTC.

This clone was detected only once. The CDR3 reads CASSTYRDTEAFF. CDR3 DNA: TGTGCCAGCAGTACCTACAGGGACACTGAAGCTTTCTTT. This chain uses TRBV6-5 with TRBJ1-1, with D possibly being TRBD1 (6 bases). This CDR3 is 13 amino acids long. V was pared by 5 bases and J by 3 bases, with 10 bases between. Germline V gene sequence: CDR1 MNHEY, CDR2 SVGAGI.

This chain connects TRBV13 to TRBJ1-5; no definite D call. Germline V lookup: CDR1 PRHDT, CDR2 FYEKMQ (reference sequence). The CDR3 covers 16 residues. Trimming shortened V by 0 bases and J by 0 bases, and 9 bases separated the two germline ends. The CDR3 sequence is CASSLGTRGSNQPQHF. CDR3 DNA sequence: TGTGCCAGCAGCTTAGGTACACGGGGTAGCAATCAGCCCCAGCATTTT. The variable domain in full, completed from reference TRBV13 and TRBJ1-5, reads AAGVIQSPRHLIKEKRETATLKCYPIPRHDTVYWYQQGPGQDPQFLISFYEKMQSDKGSIPDRFSAQQFSDYHSELNMSSLELGDSALYFCASSLGTRGSNQPQHFGDGTRLSIL.

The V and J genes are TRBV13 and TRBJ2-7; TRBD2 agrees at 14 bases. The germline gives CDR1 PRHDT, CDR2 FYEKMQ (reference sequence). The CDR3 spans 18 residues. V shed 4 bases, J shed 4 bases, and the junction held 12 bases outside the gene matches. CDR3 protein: CASSSSRPGTSGGYEQYF. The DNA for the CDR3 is TGTGCCAGCAGCTCATCGCGTCCCGGGACTAGCGGGGGATACGAGCAGTACTTC.

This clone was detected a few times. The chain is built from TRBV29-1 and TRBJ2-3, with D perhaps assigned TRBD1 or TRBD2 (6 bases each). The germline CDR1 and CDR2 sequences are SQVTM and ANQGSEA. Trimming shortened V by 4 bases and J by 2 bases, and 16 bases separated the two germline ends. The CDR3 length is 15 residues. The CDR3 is CSVAGGDQNTDTQYF. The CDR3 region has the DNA TGCAGCGTTGCCGGGGGCGACCAGAACACAGATACGCAGTATTTT.

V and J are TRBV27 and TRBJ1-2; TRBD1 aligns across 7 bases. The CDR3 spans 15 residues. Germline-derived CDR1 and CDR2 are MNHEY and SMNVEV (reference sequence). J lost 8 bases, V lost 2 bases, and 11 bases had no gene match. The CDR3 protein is CASSLREGAVGGYTF. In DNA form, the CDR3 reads TGTGCCAGCAGTTTACGGGAGGGGGCAGTTGGAGGCTACACCTTC.

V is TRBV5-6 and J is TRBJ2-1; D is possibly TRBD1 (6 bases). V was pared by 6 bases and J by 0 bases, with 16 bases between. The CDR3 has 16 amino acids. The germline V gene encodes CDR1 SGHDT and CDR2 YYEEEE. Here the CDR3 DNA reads TGTGCCAGCACCCTCCCGACAGGAAGCTCCTACAATGAGCAGTTCTTC. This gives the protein CASTLPTGSSYNEQFF. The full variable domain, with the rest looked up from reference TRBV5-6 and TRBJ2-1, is DAGVTQSPTHLIKTRGQQVTLRCSPKSGHDTVSWYQQALGQGPQFIFQYYEEEERQRGNFPDRFSGHQFPNYSSELNVNALLLGDSALYLCASTLPTGSSYNEQFFGPGTRLTVL.

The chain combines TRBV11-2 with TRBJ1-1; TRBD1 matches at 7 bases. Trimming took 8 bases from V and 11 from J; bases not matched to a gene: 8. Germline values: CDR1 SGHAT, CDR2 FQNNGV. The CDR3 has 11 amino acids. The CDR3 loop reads CASGPTGLAFF. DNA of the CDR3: TGTGCCAGCGGACCGACAGGGCTGGCTTTCTTT.

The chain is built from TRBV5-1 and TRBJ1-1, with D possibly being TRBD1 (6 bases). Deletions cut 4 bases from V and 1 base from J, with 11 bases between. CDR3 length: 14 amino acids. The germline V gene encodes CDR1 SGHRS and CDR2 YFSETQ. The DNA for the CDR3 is TGCGCCAGCAGCCTCCTGACAGGGAACACTGAAGCTTTCTTT. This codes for CASSLLTGNTEAFF.

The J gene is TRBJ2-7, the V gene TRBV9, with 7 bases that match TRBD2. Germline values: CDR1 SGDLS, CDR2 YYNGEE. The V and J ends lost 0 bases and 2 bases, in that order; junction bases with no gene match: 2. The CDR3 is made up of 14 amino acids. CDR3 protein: CASSVGEGPYEQYF. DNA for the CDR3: TGTGCCAGCAGCGTAGGGGAGGGACCCTACGAGCAGTACTTC.

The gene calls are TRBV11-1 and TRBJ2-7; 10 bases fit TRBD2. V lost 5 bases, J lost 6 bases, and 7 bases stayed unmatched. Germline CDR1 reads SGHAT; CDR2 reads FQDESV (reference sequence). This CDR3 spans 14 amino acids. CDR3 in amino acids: CASSHSGGAGEQYF. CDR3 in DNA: TGTGCCAGCAGCCACAGCGGGGGGGCTGGCGAGCAGTACTTC.